The next 7 T cell receptor beta chains were all read from a single sample in a study of T cell responses to AZD1222 COVID-19 vaccine. Sequencing used immunoSEQ multiplex PCR; TCRdb keeps in-frame clones, though not all of them. Of over 100,000 clones in the sample, roughly 90% were seen once. The sample in question was peripheral blood, obtained 28 days after the second AZD1222 dose. These receptors all stem from an adult who received the AZD1222 COVID-19 vaccine.

This chain uses TRBV7-2 with TRBJ2-7; 7 bases align to TRBD1. The ends lost 9 bases at V and 6 bases at J; junction bases unmatched: 8. This CDR3 has 12 residues. In germline, CDR1 is SGHTA, CDR2 FQGNSA. The CDR3 region has the DNA TGTGCCAGTCGGAAGACAGGGATCGAGCAGTACTTC. Encoded protein: CASRKTGIEQYF.

The gene calls are TRBV5-1 and TRBJ1-6; the D gene is possibly TRBD1 (5 bases). CDR3 length equals 15 residues. Germline-derived CDR1 and CDR2 are SGHRS and YFSETQ. Trimming stripped 4 bases from V and 7 bases from J, with 15 bases between. CDR3 sequence: CASSEWAGSNSPLHF. In nucleotides, the CDR3 is TGCGCCAGCAGCGAGTGGGCAGGGTCAAATTCACCCCTCCACTTT.

The chain is built from TRBV7-9 and TRBJ2-1; TRBD2 agrees at 8 bases. V gave up 5 bases and J gave up 6 bases; unmatched junction bases: 15. The germline V gene has CDR1 SEHNR and CDR2 FQNEAQ (reference sequence). This CDR3 spans 17 amino acids. CDR3: CASSPKTGTRDLNEQFF. In DNA form, the CDR3 reads TGTGCCAGCAGCCCGAAAACCGGGACTAGGGATCTCAATGAGCAGTTCTTC.

The chain carries TRBV28 and TRBJ1-2, with 8 bases that match TRBD1. Losses at the gene ends were 6 bases for V and 4 bases for J; bases not matched to a gene: 4. This CDR3 has 13 amino acids. Per germline, CDR1 MDHEN and CDR2 SYDVKM. The CDR3 sequence is CASSRQGFYGYTF. CDR3 coding DNA: TGTGCCAGCAGCCGACAGGGGTTCTATGGCTACACCTTC.

The rearrangement joins TRBV5-1 to TRBJ1-1; 9 bases match TRBD1. V gave up 5 bases and J gave up 0 bases; unmatched junction bases: 2. Per the germline V gene, CDR1 is SGHRS and CDR2 is YFSETQ. There are 14 residues in the CDR3. The CDR3 is CASRWDRVNTEAFF. In nucleotides, the CDR3 is TGCGCCAGCAGGTGGGACAGGGTGAACACTGAAGCTTTCTTT.

This sequence joins TRBV7-3 and TRBJ2-1; 11 bases are a match to TRBD2. Trimming removed 5 bases from V and 5 bases from J; junction bases left unmatched: 5. This CDR3 has 15 amino acids. Germline CDR1 SGHTA, CDR2 FQGTGA. In DNA form, the CDR3 reads TGTGCCAGCAGCCAGACTAGCGGGACGGACAATGAGCAGTTCTTC. It is translated as CASSQTSGTDNEQFF.

The chain combines TRBV5-1 with TRBJ1-2, with D tentatively TRBD1 (5 bases). CDR3 size: 15 residues. In germline, CDR1 is SGHRS, CDR2 YFSETQ. Deletions cut 4 bases from V and 3 bases from J, with 16 bases between. DNA for the CDR3: TGCGCCAGCAGCAAGGAACCGGACACCTACTATGGCTACACCTTC. The encoded protein is CASSKEPDTYYGYTF. The entire variable domain, with the rest obtained from reference TRBV5-1 and TRBJ1-2, is as follows: KAGVTQTPRYLIKTRGQQVTLSCSPISGHRSVSWYQQTPGQGLQFLFEYFSETQRNKGNFPGRFSGRQFSNSRSEMNVSTLELGDSALYLCASSKEPDTYYGYTFGSGTRLTVV.